This T cell receptor (beta chain) was documented in a study of OX40 agonist ivuxolimab in advanced cancers. Study-level background: Three patients had partial responses: one hepatocellular carcinoma, two cutaneous melanoma.

Using immunoSEQ multiplex PCR, the repertoire was profiled, and TCRdb retains in-frame clones only, with some absent. The table shows tens of thousands of clones, with around 87% occurring only once. V was clipped by 5 bases and J by 4 bases, with 17 bases between them. The length of the CDR3 is 15 residues. Germline assignment: CDR1 SGHTA and CDR2 FQGNSA. Study findings and constraints: Antigen specificity of clonally expanded peripheral T cells was not established.

Turning to this clone: Its specificity is not known.

The sequence derives from an adult with an advanced solid tumor such as melanoma, head and neck, liver or kidney cancer. The chain employs TRBV7-2 and TRBJ1-1, with D perhaps matching TRBD1 (6 bases). The sequencing here drew on CD4+ or CD8+ T cells sorted from blood, taken in a trial of the OX40 agonist ivuxolimab. The CDR3 region has the DNA TGTGCCAGCAGCCCTCTGCTTTTGGGGGCCACTGAAGCTTTCTTT. The encoded protein is CASSPLLLGATEAFF.